This T cell receptor beta chain was documented in a study of memory CD4+ T cells and cytomegalovirus serostatus. This clone has a single count. No antigen is known for it. Single viable CD3+CD4+CD8-CD45RO+ cells were sorted as the memory CD4+ T cells. Whole-study results and caveats: The CMV-associated TCR signature appears largely within the CD4+ memory repertoire.

Sequencing used immunoSEQ multiplex PCR; TCRdb keeps in-frame clones, though not all of them. The sample records some 65,000 clones, around 80% being singletons. The germline CDR1 and CDR2 sequences are SGHRS and YFSETQ. The CDR3 loop spans 16 amino acids. V lost 0 bases, J lost 6 bases, and 10 bases stayed unmatched. The chain couples TRBV5-1 to TRBJ2-7, with 9 nucleotides matching TRBD2. The clonotype comes from an adult in good health and CMV-seronegative. Some clones in this sample may be carry-over from other donors' samples. Sample: memory CD4+ T cells from blood. The CDR3: CASSLDARGRAGEQYF. The CDR3 DNA sequence: TGCGCCAGCAGCTTGGATGCTCGCGGGAGGGCGGGCGAGCAGTACTTC. The full variable domain, completed using reference TRBV5-1 and TRBJ2-7, is KAGVTQTPRYLIKTRGQQVTLSCSPISGHRSVSWYQQTPGQGLQFLFEYFSETQRNKGNFPGRFSGRQFSNSRSEMNVSTLELGDSALYLCASSLDARGRAGEQYFGPGTRLTVT.